Below, 27 T cell receptor beta chains from the same sample are listed, as sequenced in a study of CD8+ T cells in alopecia areata. Treatment given: oral pan-JAK inhibitor, 5-10 mg twice daily. The sequencing template was cDNA reverse transcribed from extracted RNA. Profiling relied on immunoSEQ multiplex PCR, and the TCRdb table lists in-frame clones only, not all of them. The top ten hold approximately 3.5% of the sample, which has approximately 200,000 clones, 60% seen once. This sample comprised CD4+ T cells sorted from blood, obtained at week 4, from a patient treated with tofacitinib. The origin of the receptors is a human donor with alopecia areata.

The chain links TRBV29-1 to TRBJ1-2; D is uncertain. This CDR3 spans 13 amino acids. The germline gives CDR1 SQVTM, CDR2 ANQGSEA. The V end lost 4 bases, the J end lost 6 bases, and 15 bases lay between the germline ends. The CDR3 spells CSVVPPNFHGYTF. The CDR3 nucleotides are TGCAGCGTTGTGCCCCCCAACTTTCATGGCTACACCTTC.

Turning to this clone: Sequence at one end of the junction differs from germline and may be a read error. The same CDR3 arises from other DNA sequences in this sample as well. The chain employs TRBV30 and TRBJ1-1; D is uncertain. This CDR3 contains 13 residues. Germline V gives CDR1 GTSNPN, CDR2 SVGIG (reference sequence). The CDR3 sequence is CAWSGLTYTEAFF. CDR3 DNA: TGCGCCTGGAGCGGGTTGACCTACACTGAAGCTTTCTTT.

The J gene is TRBJ1-2, the V gene TRBV5-1; 10 bases fit TRBD1. V trimming: 6 bases; J trimming: 2 bases; junction bases outside the gene matches: 10. The CDR3 consists of 16 residues. CDR1 SGHRS and CDR2 YFSETQ come from the germline V gene. CDR3 in DNA: TGCGCCAGCACAACCGCGCCGGGACAGGGGAACTATGGCTACACCTTC. Amino acids: CASTTAPGQGNYGYTF.

The CDR3 DNA reads TGTGCCTGGAGCAGGGGTATGGGAGAGACCCAGTACTTC. The encoded protein is CAWSRGMGETQYF. The chain links TRBV30 to TRBJ2-5; TRBD1 might be the D (6 bases). Germline V CDR1 and CDR2: GTSNPN, SVGIG (reference sequence). Trimming removed 3 bases from V and 4 bases from J, with 12 bases in between. There are 13 residues in the CDR3.

This clone appeared once. The J gene is TRBJ1-5, the V gene TRBV30; D unresolved. This CDR3 is 14 amino acids long. Deletions cut 2 bases from V and 0 bases from J, with 8 bases between. Germline assignment: CDR1 GTSNPN and CDR2 SVGIG (reference sequence). DNA of the CDR3: TGTGCCTGGAGTAATAGCAATAGCAATCAGCCCCAGCATTTT. Translated: CAWSNSNSNQPQHF.

The rearrangement links TRBV27 to TRBJ1-6; D is undetermined. This CDR3 spans 14 amino acids. The germline V and J ends were trimmed by 0 bases and 13 bases, with 13 bases remaining between them. Germline CDR1 is MNHEY and CDR2 is SMNVEV (reference sequence). The CDR3 DNA is TGTGCCAGCAGTTTATCTTCCACATTCGCGCCCCTCCACTTT. The encoded protein is CASSLSSTFAPLHF.

The V call is TRBV7-2, the J call TRBJ2-3, with TRBD1 identical over 8 bases. The CDR3 spans 16 residues. Germline V gives CDR1 SGHTA, CDR2 FQGNSA. After removal of 5 bases from V and 3 bases from J, the junction contained 10 bases not matched to a gene. CDR3 sequence reads: CASSTNRGYRTDTQYF. The CDR3 region has the DNA TGTGCCAGCAGCACCAACAGGGGGTATCGGACAGATACGCAGTATTTT.

This clone was detected a few times. V gene TRBV29-1 combines with J gene TRBJ2-1, with TRBD1 matching over 10 bases. This CDR3 region has 13 residues. Trimming took 7 bases from V and 2 from J; bases not matched to a gene: 2. Germline lookup yields CDR1 SQVTM and CDR2 ANQGSEA. The CDR3 here is CSGGTGAYNEQFF. The CDR3 coding sequence is TGCAGCGGCGGGACAGGGGCCTACAATGAGCAGTTCTTC.

About this clone: Other nucleotide sequences in the sample specify the same CDR3. The rearrangement links TRBV29-1 to TRBJ2-5; weak D call: TRBD1 (5 bases). Trimming took off 4 bases at V and 1 base at J, with 7 bases between the two ends. Germline CDR1 and CDR2: SQVTM and ANQGSEA. The CDR3 contains 12 residues. The CDR3 region has the DNA TGCAGCGTTGCCCAGGGCCAAGAGACCCAGTACTTC. It yields the protein CSVAQGQETQYF.

J is TRBJ2-1 and V is TRBV7-6, with D tentatively TRBD1 (6 bases). Germline loops: CDR1 SGHVS, CDR2 FNYEAQ. The CDR3 sequence is 12 residues long. V gave up 3 bases and J gave up 7 bases, with 7 bases separating them. CDR3: CASSFRGNEQFF. The CDR3 DNA is TGTGCCAGCAGCTTCAGGGGTAATGAGCAGTTCTTC. The full variable domain, rest sourced from reference TRBV7-6 and TRBJ2-1, is GAGVSQSPRYKVTKRGQDVALRCDPISGHVSLYWYRQALGQGPEFLTYFNYEAQQDKSGLPNDRFSAERPEGSISTLTIQRTEQRDSAMYRCASSFRGNEQFFGPGTRLTVL.

The chain carries TRBV2 and TRBJ1-5; 10 nucleotides line up with TRBD1. The CDR3 is 14 amino acids. V lost 6 bases and J lost 5; bases outside the gene matches: 4. The germline CDR1 and CDR2 sequences are SNHLY and FYNNEI. CDR3 in amino acids: CASSLGQGYQPQHF. CDR3 DNA: TGTGCCAGCAGCCTGGGACAGGGGTATCAGCCCCAGCATTTT.

The chain employs TRBV5-1 and TRBJ2-6; no reliable D call. Deletions cut 4 bases from V and 2 bases from J, with 1 base between. The CDR3 runs 12 residues. Germline-derived CDR1 and CDR2 are SGHRS and YFSETQ. CDR3 nucleotides: TGCGCCAGCAGCCCTGGGGCCAACGTCCTGACTTTC. Amino acid sequence: CASSPGANVLTF.

The chain links TRBV30 to TRBJ2-2; D possibly corresponds to TRBD1 (6 bases). The CDR3 has 15 residues. From germline, CDR1 is GTSNPN and CDR2 SVGIG (reference sequence). Trimming cost V 5 bases and J 0 bases, with 13 bases left between them. Written as DNA, the CDR3 is TGTGCCTGGGGGGACAAAGGAGCGAACACCGGGGAGCTGTTTTTT. It encodes CAWGDKGANTGELFF.

The chain couples TRBV29-1 to TRBJ1-1; tentatively, D is TRBD1 (5 bases). This CDR3 has 12 amino acids. Trimming took 1 base from V and 9 from J, leaving 12 bases between them. Germline V CDR1 and CDR2: SQVTM, ANQGSEA. CDR3 nucleotide sequence: TGCAGCGTTGAAGGCCGACAGCGACAAGCTTTCTTT. Its protein is CSVEGRQRQAFF.

The rearrangement uses TRBV29-1 and TRBJ2-7; 10 bases agree with TRBD1. In germline, CDR1 is SQVTM, CDR2 ANQGSEA. CDR3 size: 13 residues. V lost 1 base and J lost 6; bases outside the gene matches: 3. The CDR3: CSVEVGQGSEQYF. The CDR3 DNA is TGCAGCGTTGAAGTGGGACAGGGGAGCGAGCAGTACTTC.

There are a few counts of this clone. This sample also contains other DNA sequences that code for the same CDR3. The chain links TRBV29-1 to TRBJ2-3, with TRBD1 identical over 9 bases. V lost 3 bases and J lost 1; bases outside the gene matches: 2. CDR3 length: 14 residues. CDR1 is SQVTM and CDR2 is ANQGSEA in the germline V gene. For the CDR3, the DNA is TGCAGCGTTGAGGGACAGGGCGGCACAGATACGCAGTATTTT. It is translated as CSVEGQGGTDTQYF.

In regard to this clone: Distinct nucleotide sequences in the sample also encode this CDR3. The chain has TRBV30 and TRBJ1-5, with unresolved D. V lost 0 bases and J 5 bases, leaving 8 bases between the germline ends. Germline V gives CDR1 GTSNPN, CDR2 SVGIG (reference sequence). The CDR3 is made up of 13 amino acids. The CDR3 DNA reads as TGTGCCTGGAGTGTAGGAGGGTATCAGCCCCAGCATTTT. It specifies CAWSVGGYQPQHF.

This clone was recorded once. The CDR3 reads CSVDRHEQFF. The CDR3 DNA reads TGCAGCGTTGACAGGCATGAGCAGTTCTTC. This chain connects TRBV29-1 to TRBJ2-1; no clear D. The germline gives CDR1 SQVTM, CDR2 ANQGSEA. The CDR3 is 10 residues long. The germline V and J ends were trimmed by 3 bases and 8 bases, with 5 bases remaining between them.

This clone was detected only once. This rearrangement joins TRBV9 to TRBJ2-6, with D perhaps matching TRBD2 (6 bases). Trimming stripped 1 base from V and 0 bases from J, with 17 bases between. Germline CDR1 and CDR2: SGDLS and YYNGEE. CDR3 length: 19 residues. CDR3 nucleotides: TGTGCCAGCAGCGTATTGTACGGGGCGGGGAGCTCTGGGGCCAACGTCCTGACTTTC. It specifies CASSVLYGAGSSGANVLTF.

J is TRBJ1-2 and V is TRBV7-9; a weak D match, TRBD1 (5 bases). Germline V lookup: CDR1 SEHNR, CDR2 FQNEAQ (reference sequence). Trimming removed 2 bases from V and 3 bases from J, with 16 bases in between. The CDR3 is 16 residues long. CDR3 sequence: CASSLSRLGGDYGYTF. The CDR3 DNA reads TGTGCCAGCAGCTTATCCCGTCTAGGAGGGGACTATGGCTACACCTTC.

This chain connects TRBV30 to TRBJ1-2; no firm D call. CDR3 length equals 13 residues. Trimming removed 2 bases at V and 1 base at J, with 8 bases between. From germline, CDR1 is GTSNPN and CDR2 SVGIG (reference sequence). The CDR3 sequence is CAWSLDRNYGYTF. For the CDR3, the DNA is TGTGCCTGGAGTTTAGACCGTAACTATGGCTACACCTTC.

The rearrangement links TRBV5-1 to TRBJ2-7; D remains ambiguous. V lost 0 bases, J lost 5 bases, and 9 bases lay in between. The CDR3 spans 13 residues. In germline, CDR1 is SGHRS, CDR2 YFSETQ. The CDR3 sequence: CASSLVSGNEQYF. The CDR3 nucleotides are TGCGCCAGCAGCTTGGTATCTGGGAACGAGCAGTACTTC. Filled out from reference TRBV5-1 and TRBJ2-7, the complete variable domain reads KAGVTQTPRYLIKTRGQQVTLSCSPISGHRSVSWYQQTPGQGLQFLFEYFSETQRNKGNFPGRFSGRQFSNSRSEMNVSTLELGDSALYLCASSLVSGNEQYFGPGTRLTVT.

The V call is TRBV19, the J call TRBJ2-5; 12 bases fit TRBD2. The CDR3 is made up of 16 amino acids. V was pared by 3 bases and J by 3 bases, with 5 bases of the junction left unmatched. Germline V gives CDR1 LNHDA, CDR2 SQIVND (reference sequence). The CDR3: CASSMLAGGLKETQYF. In DNA form, the CDR3 reads TGTGCCAGTAGTATGCTAGCGGGGGGGTTGAAAGAGACCCAGTACTTC.

CDR3 nucleotide sequence: TGCAGCGTTGCACAGGTACTCCAAGAGACCCAGTACTTC. It codes for CSVAQVLQETQYF. The rearrangement joins TRBV29-1 to TRBJ2-5; D possibly corresponds to TRBD1 (5 bases). The V gene's germline CDR1 is SQVTM and CDR2 ANQGSEA. The CDR3 is 13 amino acids. V was clipped by 4 bases and J by 1 base, with 10 bases between them.

The V call is TRBV7-9, the J call TRBJ2-7; 10 positions agree with TRBD1. After removal of 5 bases from V and 5 bases from J, the junction contained 12 bases not matched to a gene. Germline V CDR1 and CDR2: SEHNR, FQNEAQ (reference sequence). CDR3 length: 16 amino acids. This CDR3 is CASSPLPGTGEDEQYF. As DNA, the CDR3 is TGTGCCAGCAGCCCCCTCCCCGGGACAGGGGAGGACGAGCAGTACTTC.

This clone was counted once. The DNA for the CDR3 is TGTGCCATCAGGGGCGACAGGGGTGGCTATGGCTACACCTTC. It specifies CAIRGDRGGYGYTF. The chain recombines TRBV10-3 with TRBJ1-2; the match to TRBD1 covers 8 bases. This CDR3 has 14 residues. V lost 6 bases and J lost 4; bases outside the gene matches: 7. Germline CDR1 and CDR2: ENHRY and SYGVKD.

The gene calls are TRBV11-2 and TRBJ2-7; 7 nucleotides line up with TRBD2. Germline loops: CDR1 SGHAT, CDR2 FQNNGV. The CDR3 length is 16 residues. V dropped 5 bases and J dropped 4; count of bases not matched to a gene: 14. This chain's CDR3 is CASSRYPPGGGYEQYF. CDR3 sequence (DNA): TGTGCCAGCAGCCGTTACCCACCGGGGGGAGGATACGAGCAGTACTTC.